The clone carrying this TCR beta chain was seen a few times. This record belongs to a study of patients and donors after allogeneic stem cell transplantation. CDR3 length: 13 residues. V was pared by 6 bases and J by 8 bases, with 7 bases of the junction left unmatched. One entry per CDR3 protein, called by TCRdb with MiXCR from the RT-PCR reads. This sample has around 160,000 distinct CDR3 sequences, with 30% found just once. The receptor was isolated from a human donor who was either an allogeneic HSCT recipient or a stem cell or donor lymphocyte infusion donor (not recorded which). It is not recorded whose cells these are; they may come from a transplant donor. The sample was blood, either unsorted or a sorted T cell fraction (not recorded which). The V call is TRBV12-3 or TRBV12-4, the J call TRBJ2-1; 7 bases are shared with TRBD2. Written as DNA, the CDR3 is TGTGCCAGCAGCCCACGACTAGCCGATGAGCAGTTCTTC. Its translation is CASSPRLADEQFF.